This section outlines one T cell receptor (beta chain) sequence together with its context. Its specificity is unknown. The PCR used 60 Vbeta and 13 Jbeta primers. Profiled with immunoSEQ multiplex PCR; TCRdb holds only in-frame clones, not every one. Counted here are under 110,000 clones, approximately 79% occurring once; the ten biggest clones make up about 3.6%. These data belong to a study of cytomegalovirus exposure and HLA in healthy donors. Findings of the study overall: According to a later analysis, most TCR beta chains associated with CMV appeared HLA-restricted.

CDR3 length equals 18 residues. Germline V CDR1 and CDR2: SGHRS, YFSETQ. With 4 bases removed from V and 2 bases from J, the gap between germline ends came to 24 bases. This chain connects TRBV5-1 to TRBJ1-1, with D perhaps matching TRBD1 (5 bases). This receptor was obtained from a man aged 55 to 70 in good health and CMV-seronegative. Sequenced sample: PBMCs. The CDR3 DNA reads TGCGCCAGCAGCCTTGTCTGGTCGGGGGGACGATCTAACACTGAAGCTTTCTTT. Its protein is CASSLVWSGGRSNTEAFF.